This TCR beta chain was profiled in a study of Tregs in tolerant kidney transplant recipients. Profiling relied on immunoSEQ multiplex PCR, and the TCRdb table lists in-frame clones only, not all of them. This sample's table has about 30,000 clones. The study, taken as a whole, reports: This study did not directly address biological reproducibility.

As to this clone: Its specificity is not known. The CDR3 end is not reached by the read, which stops 3 residues before it; the germline J gene fills it in.

Unstimulated Tregs (CD4+CD25+CD127-) and CD4+CD25- non-Tregs were sorted from PBMCs. This CDR3 region has 16 residues. Per the germline V gene, CDR1 is MNHNS and CDR2 is SASEGT. The V and J ends lost 2 bases and 3 bases, in that order; junction bases with no gene match: 5. The chain carries TRBV6-1 and TRBJ1-4; 8 positions match TRBD1. The material was CD8+ T cells from blood, obtained before the transplant. The receptor comes from a human donor who received a combined kidney and bone marrow transplant. Here the CDR3 reads CASSETDRAANEKLFF. The CDR3 bases that were read are TGTGCCAGCAGTGAAACGGACAGGGCGGCTAATGAAAAA.